Below, 14 T cell receptor beta chains from the same sample are listed, as sequenced in a study of vaccination and CD4 T cells after COVID-19. Cultured CD4+ T cells had their DNA profiled by the Oncomine TCR Beta short-read assay. TCRdb called the PCR reads again in MiXCR, with one record for every CDR3 protein. This sample has about 10,000 distinct CDR3 sequences, with more than 25% found just once. Treatment meaning: roughly nine-day PBMC culture with coronavirus spike peptide pools or control peptides (ViraFEST assay). These receptors are not linked to any known antigen. This sample comprised CD4+ T cells from blood, cultured in vitro, obtained after SARS-CoV-2 vaccination. Receptors originate from a human donor who had recovered from COVID-19.

This rearrangement joins TRBV11-2 to TRBJ2-7; 15 bases agree with TRBD2. CDR3 length: 14 amino acids. From germline, CDR1 is SGHAT and CDR2 FQNNGV. The V and J ends lost 5 bases and 9 bases, in that order; junction bases with no gene match: 5. The DNA of the CDR3 is TGTGCCAGCAGCCAGGGGACTAGCGGGAGGAGGCAGTACTTC. This sequence encodes CASSQGTSGRRQYF. The full variable domain, its missing parts supplied by reference TRBV11-2 and TRBJ2-7, is EAGVAQSPRYKIIEKRQSVAFWCNPISGHATLYWYQQILGQGPKLLIQFQNNGVVDDSQLPKDRFSAERLKGVDSTLKIQPAKLEDSAVYLCASSQGTSGRRQYFGPGTRLTVT.

The chain combines TRBV29-1 with TRBJ2-5, with TRBD1 matching over 7 bases. V shed 6 bases and J 5 bases; nucleotides not matched to a gene: 6. The germline gives CDR1 SQVTM, CDR2 ANQGSEA. The CDR3 is 12 residues long. The CDR3 nucleotides are TGCAGCGTCCACAGGGGTCAGGAGACCCAGTACTTC. It encodes CSVHRGQETQYF.

To note about this clonotype: The junction shows a germline mismatch at one end, possibly a read error. The chain uses TRBV28 and TRBJ2-3; TRBD2 matches 9 bases. The length of the CDR3 is 15 residues. Germline assignment: CDR1 MDHEN and CDR2 SYDVKM. The CDR3 DNA reads as TGTGCCAGCAGTTTAGCGGGAGGGCCCGCAGATACGCAGTGTTTT. Amino acid sequence: CASSLAGGPADTQCF.

The chain uses TRBV7-9 and TRBJ1-1, with D tentatively TRBD1 (6 bases). This CDR3 comprises 18 residues. V was shortened by 4 bases and J by 4 bases, with 25 bases between the two germline ends. Germline CDR1 SEHNR, CDR2 FQNEAQ (reference sequence). As DNA, the CDR3 is TGTGCCAGCAGCTCTTTCGGTTGGGGGGGCGGTCAGGGCACTGAAGCTTTCTTT. It encodes CASSSFGWGGGQGTEAFF. Using reference TRBV7-9 and TRBJ1-1 for the parts outside the CDR3, the full variable domain is DTGVSQNPRHKITKRGQNVTFRCDPISEHNRLYWYRQTLGQGPEFLTYFQNEAQLEKSRLLSDRFSAERPKGSFSTLEIQRTEQGDSAMYLCASSSFGWGGGQGTEAFFGQGTRLTVV.

This chain uses TRBV6-2 or TRBV6-3 with TRBJ2-2; the D gene is possibly TRBD2 (6 bases). V shed 5 bases and J shed 1 base, with 17 bases lying between them. From germline, CDR1 is MNHEY and CDR2 SVGEGT. There are 17 residues in the CDR3. The CDR3 nucleotides read TGTGCCAGCAGTAAAACCGGTAGTAGCGGGAACACCGGGGAGCTGTTTTTT. Translating it yields CASSKTGSSGNTGELFF.

This clonotype has just a few counts. This chain connects TRBV10-3 to TRBJ2-7, with a weak D call TRBD1 (6 bases). The germline V gene has CDR1 ENHRY and CDR2 SYGVKD. The CDR3 contains 14 residues. Trimming shortened V by 4 bases and J by 2 bases, and 12 bases separated the two germline ends. The chain's CDR3 is CAISGDIRAYEQYF. The CDR3 DNA follows: TGTGCCATCAGTGGGGACATTAGAGCCTACGAGCAGTACTTC.

This clonotype was observed a few times. The J gene is TRBJ1-3, the V gene TRBV7-2; D gene uncertain. The CDR3 is 16 amino acids. V was pared by 5 bases and J by 0 bases, with 14 bases between. Germline V gives CDR1 SGHTA, CDR2 FQGNSA. The CDR3 reads CASSLGRSHSGNTIYF. The CDR3 DNA follows: TGTGCCAGCAGCCTCGGAAGGTCTCACTCTGGAAACACCATATATTTT.

The rearrangement uses TRBV28 and TRBJ1-1; 7 bases fit TRBD1. The CDR3 contains 15 residues. Unmatched junction bases numbered 12, after V lost 6 bases and J lost 5 bases. Germline lookup yields CDR1 MDHEN and CDR2 SYDVKM. Here the CDR3 DNA reads TGTGCCAGCAGCCTCGCTCGCGCAGGGGGAACTGAAGCTTTCTTT. Residues: CASSLARAGGTEAFF.

CDR3 sequence (DNA): TGTGCCAGCAGCTCCGACACCCAGACCCAGTACTTC. Translation gives CASSSDTQTQYF. The chain links TRBV7-9 to TRBJ2-5; D remains ambiguous. Trimming left V 4 bases short and J 6 bases short, with 9 bases between. Germline V lookup: CDR1 SEHNR, CDR2 FQNEAQ (reference sequence). This CDR3 comprises 12 residues.

The chain combines TRBV20-1 with TRBJ1-1, with D hard to call. CDR3 size: 13 residues. The germline V and J ends were trimmed by 3 bases and 7 bases, with 15 bases remaining between them. The germline gives CDR1 DFQATT, CDR2 SNEGSKA (reference sequence). The CDR3 sequence: CSASAGIGVEAFF. The CDR3 region has the DNA TGCAGTGCTAGTGCCGGGATCGGGGTTGAAGCTTTCTTT.

The rearrangement uses TRBV20-1 and TRBJ2-1, with TRBD1 matching over 7 bases. The CDR3 totals 14 residues. V was clipped by 4 bases and J by 6 bases; unmatched bases: 9. Germline V CDR1 and CDR2: DFQATT, SNEGSKA (reference sequence). In DNA, the CDR3 is TGCAGTGCTAACTCCGGGACAGACCTCAATGAGCAGTTCTTC. Translated: CSANSGTDLNEQFF.

In regard to this clonotype: This may be a read error, as it is one base from a much larger clone. The chain joins TRBV20-1 to TRBJ1-2; 8 bases agree with TRBD1. This CDR3 has 15 residues. V was clipped by 0 bases and J by 2 bases; unmatched bases: 5. Germline V gene sequence: CDR1 DFQATT, CDR2 SNEGSKA (reference sequence). CDR3 DNA: TGCAGTGCTAGAGATTTCAGGGGGCGAAACTATGGCTACACCTTC. Translating gives CSARDFRGRNYGYTF.

In this sample, this clonotype turned up a few times. The gene calls are TRBV7-2 and TRBJ2-3, with TRBD2 identical over 7 bases. The CDR3 contains 17 residues. Germline CDR1 and CDR2: SGHTA and FQGNSA. Germline trimming cut 1 base from V and 3 bases from J; bases unmatched to any gene: 10. The CDR3, as DNA: TGTGCCAGCAGCTTAGGGCTGGGAGGGTGGGGGACAGATACGCAGTATTTT. This codes for CASSLGLGGWGTDTQYF.

In its sample, this clonotype was seen a few times. The V gene is TRBV28, the J gene TRBJ1-2; D remains unclear. CDR3 size: 18 residues. V was trimmed by 7 bases and J by 0 bases, leaving 24 bases between them. Germline CDR1 reads MDHEN; CDR2 reads SYDVKM. Here the CDR3 reads CASKRAVLVLKPNYGYTF. In DNA, the CDR3 is TGTGCCAGCAAGAGAGCAGTTTTAGTCCTTAAGCCTAACTATGGCTACACCTTC.